This T cell receptor beta chain was found in a study of OX40 agonist ivuxolimab in advanced cancers. Study details: Those enrolled were approximately 83% male, with a mean age of roughly 62 years and ages from about 20 to 90.

Points from the study as a whole: Within 6 weeks, CD4+ and CD8+ blood T cells expanded clonally at 0.1 to 3.0 mg/kg.

Generated by immunoSEQ multiplex PCR, the TCRdb table keeps only in-frame clones and is missing some. Of tens of thousands of clones listed, roughly nine tenths are singletons. Comments on this clone: Its antigen remains unidentified.

The receptor was derived from an adult with an advanced solid tumor such as melanoma, head and neck, liver or kidney cancer. The material was CD4+ or CD8+ T cells sorted from blood, obtained in a trial of the OX40 agonist ivuxolimab.

The CDR3 here is CASSQVWPVNTEAFF. The CDR3 DNA is TGTGCCAGCAGCCAAGTGTGGCCGGTGAACACTGAAGCTTTCTTT. The V call is TRBV4-2, the J call TRBJ1-1; the D is unclear. The germline V gene has CDR1 LGHNA and CDR2 YNFKEQ. V lost 1 base and J lost 0, with 9 bases in between. The CDR3 loop spans 15 amino acids.